These 17 T cell receptor beta chains were sequenced from one sample in a study of early T cells in non-severe SARS-CoV-2 infection. TCRdb reprocessed the 5' RACE reads via MiXCR and lists one record per CDR3 protein. The sample has approximately 70,000 distinct CDR3 sequences; 12% are singletons. Sequencing was carried out using whole blood. The receptor set was obtained from an adult who was a healthcare worker with PCR-confirmed SARS-CoV-2 infection or an uninfected control (not recorded which).

The table lists this clonotype with many counts. The rearrangement uses TRBV7-9 and TRBJ1-4; D is perhaps TRBD1 (5 bases). The CDR3 consists of 15 residues. Per the germline V gene, CDR1 is SEHNR and CDR2 is FQNEAQ (reference sequence). The ends were cut back, 2 bases at V and 8 bases at J, with 15 bases in the middle. This chain's CDR3 is CASSLSSREEEKLFF. Written as DNA, the CDR3 is TGTGCCAGCAGCTTATCTAGCAGGGAAGAGGAAAAACTGTTTTTT. The variable domain in full, with the rest retrieved from reference TRBV7-9 and TRBJ1-4, is DTGVSQNPRHKITKRGQNVTFRCDPISEHNRLYWYRQTLGQGPEFLTYFQNEAQLEKSRLLSDRFSAERPKGSFSTLEIQRTEQGDSAMYLCASSLSSREEEKLFFGSGTQLSVL.

This clonotype appeared many times. This chain links TRBV3-1 with TRBJ2-7; 7 nucleotides match TRBD1. V trimming: 1 base; J trimming: 2 bases; junction bases outside the gene matches: 8. The CDR3 covers 16 residues. The germline V gene encodes CDR1 LGHDT and CDR2 YNNKEL (reference sequence). CDR3 region: CASSQGARTGTYEQYF. The DNA of the CDR3 is TGTGCCAGCAGCCAAGGTGCCCGGACAGGTACCTACGAGCAGTACTTC.

This clonotype was seen at least ten times. The gene calls are TRBV11-2 and TRBJ2-1; D remains unclear. The CDR3 totals 17 residues. V was cut by 0 bases and J by 5 bases, with 17 bases left in between. Germline V gene lookup returns CDR1 SGHAT and CDR2 FQNNGV. The CDR3 spells CASSLDVVGPKHNEQFF. For the CDR3, the DNA is TGTGCCAGCAGCTTAGATGTAGTTGGGCCGAAGCACAATGAGCAGTTCTTC.

This clonotype appeared many times. The rearrangement uses TRBV5-1 and TRBJ2-1; 9 bases map to TRBD2. V lost 6 bases and J lost 6; bases outside the gene matches: 10. CDR3 length: 15 residues. Germline V lookup: CDR1 SGHRS, CDR2 YFSETQ. This CDR3 reads CASNKLGTSINEQFF. The CDR3, as DNA: TGCGCCAGCAACAAACTCGGGACTAGCATCAATGAGCAGTTCTTC.

The rearrangement joins TRBV11-2 to TRBJ2-7, with a tentative D call TRBD1 (6 bases). V gave up 8 bases and J gave up 2 bases, with 10 bases separating them. Germline V lookup: CDR1 SGHAT, CDR2 FQNNGV. This CDR3 contains 12 residues. The CDR3 loop reads CASSGTPYEQYF. Written as DNA, the CDR3 is TGTGCCAGCTCCGGGACACCCTACGAGCAGTACTTC.

V and J are TRBV21-1 and TRBJ2-5; the D call in the table, TRBD1, was not verified against the DNA. TRBV21-1 is designated a pseudogene. CDR3 length: 13 residues. In nucleotides, the CDR3 is TGTGCCAGCAGCAAAGCTCCGGGGGAGACCCAGTACTTC. Amino acid sequence: CASSKAPGETQYF.

The chain couples TRBV5-1 to TRBJ2-5; D remains unclear. CDR1 is SGHRS and CDR2 is YFSETQ in the germline V gene. The CDR3 is 14 residues long. Trimming removed 2 bases at V and 2 bases at J, with 10 bases between. CDR3 bases: TGCGCCAGCAGCTTCCCGGTAAATCAAGAGACCCAGTACTTC. Translation gives CASSFPVNQETQYF.

The V gene is TRBV11-3, the J gene TRBJ1-6; 8 bases line up with TRBD1. This CDR3 region has 13 residues. The trim removed 6 bases at V and 10 bases at J, leaving 5 bases unmatched. Germline V lookup: CDR1 SGHNT, CDR2 YENEEA. The CDR3: CASRDRERSPLHF. Written as DNA, the CDR3 is TGTGCCAGCAGGGACAGGGAGCGGTCACCCCTCCACTTT.

This clonotype was detected ten times or more. The chain recombines TRBV21-1 with TRBJ2-7; the D call of TRBD1 is as the table states it, not checked on the DNA. TRBV21-1 is described as a pseudogene. The CDR3 is 14 residues long. Written as DNA, the CDR3 is TGTGCCAGCAGCAAAATATCCGGGTGCCACGAGCAGTACTTC. As protein: CASSKISGCHEQYF.

This clonotype appeared many times. The chain has TRBV7-3 and TRBJ1-1, with 10 bases matching TRBD1. CDR1 SGHTA and CDR2 FQGTGA come from the germline V gene. The CDR3 extends over 16 amino acids. Trimming cost V 5 bases and J 5 bases; bases outside gene matches: 11. The CDR3 region has the DNA TGTGCCAGCAGCCCGGGGACAGGGGTTGGGGGTACTGAAGCTTTCTTT. Translated: CASSPGTGVGGTEAFF.

This chain uses TRBV20-1 with TRBJ2-1; 7 nucleotides align to TRBD2. The length of the CDR3 is 13 residues. Germline assignment: CDR1 DFQATT and CDR2 SNEGSKA (reference sequence). V was clipped by 6 bases and J by 3 bases; unmatched bases: 5. In nucleotides, the CDR3 is TGCAGTGCAACAGCGGGAATCTACAATGAGCAGTTCTTC. It encodes CSATAGIYNEQFF.

This clonotype was seen repeatedly, ten times or more. J is TRBJ2-1 and V is TRBV19; 12 bases match TRBD2. The CDR3 totals 15 residues. J was trimmed by 7 bases and V by 4 bases; bases with no gene match: 5. Germline-derived CDR1 and CDR2 are LNHDA and SQIVND (reference sequence). The chain's CDR3 is CASSNLAGGRNEQFF. CDR3 DNA sequence: TGTGCCAGTAGTAACCTAGCGGGGGGGCGTAATGAGCAGTTCTTC.

This clonotype appeared a few times. The chain carries TRBV2 and TRBJ2-7, with D unclear. Germline-derived CDR1 and CDR2 are SNHLY and FYNNEI. Trimming took off 6 bases at V and 2 bases at J, with 14 bases between the two ends. The CDR3 consists of 14 residues. The CDR3 nucleotides read TGTGCCAGCAGAGCTGACTTCCGGGCCTACGAGCAGTACTTC. Amino acid sequence: CASRADFRAYEQYF.

This clonotype was seen more than once but under ten times. This chain joins TRBV11-2 and TRBJ2-3; no reliable D call. The CDR3 is made up of 13 amino acids. CDR1 and CDR2 from the germline V gene are SGHAT and FQNNGV. Trimming pared 0 bases from V and 6 bases from J, leaving 7 bases between. The CDR3 region has the DNA TGTGCCAGCAGCTTAGATCCCCTGGATACGCAGTATTTT. It translates to CASSLDPLDTQYF.

This clonotype was detected ten times or more. The chain links TRBV20-1 to TRBJ2-1, with D perhaps TRBD2 (6 bases). This CDR3 has 15 amino acids. Germline V gene data show CDR1 as DFQATT and CDR2 as SNEGSKA (reference sequence). The V and J ends lost 0 bases and 4 bases respectively, with 13 bases between them. CDR3 sequence reads: CSARDRERYYNEQFF. The CDR3 nucleotides read TGCAGTGCTAGAGATCGGGAGAGATATTACAATGAGCAGTTCTTC.

This clonotype has at least ten counts. The chain combines TRBV7-7 with TRBJ2-1; unclear D gene. V lost 2 bases, J lost 0 bases, and 14 bases lay in between. CDR1 SSHAT and CDR2 FNYEAQ come from the germline V gene (reference sequence). The CDR3 runs 17 residues. The CDR3 DNA reads as TGTGCCAGCAGCTTACGGCCTACTTCGAGCTCCTACAATGAGCAGTTCTTC. It is translated as CASSLRPTSSSYNEQFF.

This clonotype was found many times. The rearrangement joins TRBV24-1 to TRBJ2-3, with 7 bases that match TRBD1. The CDR3 has 16 residues. The germline V gene has CDR1 KGHDR and CDR2 SFDVKD. J lost 1 base, V lost 3 bases, and 6 bases had no gene match. DNA of the CDR3: TGTGCCACCAGTGATCACAGGGGAAGGGGCACAGATACGCAGTATTTT. Amino acid sequence: CATSDHRGRGTDTQYF.